Detailed here is one T cell receptor (beta chain). What it recognizes is unknown. Germline V gene sequence: CDR1 MGHRA, CDR2 YSYEKL. CDR3 length: 16 amino acids. Deletions cut 3 bases from V and 0 bases from J, with 13 bases between. The data stem from a study of T cell responses to AZD1222 COVID-19 vaccine. Study-level findings and limits: Spike-wide vaccine-associated CD4 TCRs dominated at 160-218 and 743-854.

Second doses were pooled across both intervals (about 4 or about 12 weeks). Sequenced by immunoSEQ multiplex PCR; TCRdb stores in-frame clones only, minus some. The sample consists of 100,000 to 150,000 clones, approximately 90% of them appearing once. The clonotype was recovered from an adult who received the AZD1222 COVID-19 vaccine. Sequencing was performed on peripheral blood, taken 28 days after the second AZD1222 dose. The chain joins TRBV4-1 to TRBJ2-3; D may match TRBD1 or TRBD2 (5 bases each). CDR3 in DNA: TGCGCCAGCAGCCAGCCCGGGACGGCCAGCACAGATACGCAGTATTTT. Translating it yields CASSQPGTASTDTQYF.